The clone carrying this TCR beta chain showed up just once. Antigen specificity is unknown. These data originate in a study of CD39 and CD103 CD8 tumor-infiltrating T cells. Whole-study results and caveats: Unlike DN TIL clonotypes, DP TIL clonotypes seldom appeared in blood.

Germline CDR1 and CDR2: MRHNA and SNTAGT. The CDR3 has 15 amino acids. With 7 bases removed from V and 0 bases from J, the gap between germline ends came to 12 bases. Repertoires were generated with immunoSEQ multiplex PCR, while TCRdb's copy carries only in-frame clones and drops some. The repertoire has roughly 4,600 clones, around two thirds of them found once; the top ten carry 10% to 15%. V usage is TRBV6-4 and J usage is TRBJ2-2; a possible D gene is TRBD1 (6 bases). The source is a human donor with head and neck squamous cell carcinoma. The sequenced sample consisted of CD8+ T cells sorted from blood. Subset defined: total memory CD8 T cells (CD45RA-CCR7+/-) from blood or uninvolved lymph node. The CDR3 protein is CASTRDTSNTGELFF. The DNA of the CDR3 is TGTGCCAGCACCCGGGACACCTCGAACACCGGGGAGCTGTTTTTT.